A selection of T cell receptor beta chains follows, all from one sample in a study of blood T cells in healthy people across ages. TCRdb fed the 5' RACE reads into MiXCR, producing one record per CDR3 protein. The sample includes about 730,000 distinct CDR3 sequences, around 46% seen only once; the top ten take approximately 22%. The sequenced sample was blood. The source is a woman aged 55-70 years in good health. The CDR3 runs from the conserved cysteine through the conserved F or W. Fields, in order: CDR3 DNA, CDR3 protein, CDR3 length, clone size, J gene, V gene, D gene. D genes are given only for firm matches. Where a row states a size, it is once, few, many or the class of an expanded clone; other rows omit it.

TGCGCCAGCAGCATTCAGGGCCTCACAGATACGCAGTATTTT | CASSIQGLTDTQYF | 14 | many | TRBJ2-3 | TRBV5-1 | -
TGTGCCACCTCGACGGTTCCCCTCTACGAGCAGTACTTC | CATSTVPLYEQYF | 13 | - | TRBJ2-7 | TRBV27 | -
TGTGCCAGCAGTTACTCATCAGGGGAGGGCTATGGCTACACCTTC | CASSYSSGEGYGYTF | 15 | - | TRBJ1-2 | TRBV6-5 | -
TGTGCCTGGAGTGGACAGAACACTGAAGCTTTCTTT | CAWSGQNTEAFF | 12 | - | TRBJ1-1 | TRBV30 | -
TGTGCCAGCAACTTAGCGGGGTGGCCCAATGAGCAGTTCTTC | CASNLAGWPNEQFF | 14 | few | TRBJ2-1 | TRBV7-2 | TRBD2
TGTGCCAGCAGCCAAGTGTGGGGGTATGGTCAGCCCCAGCATTTT | CASSQVWGYGQPQHF | 15 | - | TRBJ1-5 | TRBV3-1 | -
TGTGCCAGCAGCTTAATGATAGGATTATCCAATGAGCAGTTCTTC | CASSLMIGLSNEQFF | 15 | many | TRBJ2-1 | TRBV7-3 | -
TGTGCCAGCAGTGGAGAGTACCAAGAGACCCAGTACTTC | CASSGEYQETQYF | 13 | - | TRBJ2-5 | TRBV6-1 | -
TGCAGTGCTAAATCACCGGGACTAGCCTACAATGAGCAGTTCTTC | CSAKSPGLAYNEQFF | 15 | few | TRBJ2-1 | TRBV20-1 | TRBD2
TGTGCCAGCAGCCTACTAGCGTCCCCTAGCACAGATACGCAGTATTTT | CASSLLASPSTDTQYF | 16 | - | TRBJ2-3 | TRBV7-8 | TRBD2
TGTGCCAGCAGCTTAGCGGGCGGGCCCTCAAGCAATCAGCCCCAGCATTTT | CASSLAGGPSSNQPQHF | 17 | few | TRBJ1-5 | TRBV7-9 | -
TGTGCCAGCAGCTACGAGGAGCGGGATACGCAGTATTTT | CASSYEERDTQYF | 13 | few | TRBJ2-3 | TRBV7-2 | -
TGTGCCAGCAGCCAAGACATAACAGGGGCGCAGTACTTC | CASSQDITGAQYF | 13 | few | TRBJ2-7 | TRBV14 | TRBD1
TGTGCCAGCAGCGTGAGCGGGAGAGGTGAGCAGTACTTC | CASSVSGRGEQYF | 13 | - | TRBJ2-7 | TRBV7-9 | TRBD2
TGCAGTTCCGGGAGGAGGGAATCCTACGAGCAGTACTTC | CSSGRRESYEQYF | 13 | few | TRBJ2-7 | TRBV20-1 | TRBD2
TGTGCCAGCAGCCGCGGGACAGGGAGGAGTAGCTACACCTTC | CASSRGTGRSSYTF | 14 | - | TRBJ1-2 | TRBV12-3/TRBV12-4 | TRBD1
TGTGCCAGCCAAGGGGGCCGCGAAGGTGGTCAGCCCCAGCATTTT | CASQGGREGGQPQHF | 15 | - | TRBJ1-5 | TRBV6-5 | TRBD1
TGCAGCGGGGTCAATAGCAATCAGCCCCAGCATTTT | CSGVNSNQPQHF | 12 | - | TRBJ1-5 | TRBV20-1 | -
TGTGCCAGCAGCTTAGGGCTAAGCGGTCCGCAAGAGACCCAGTACTTC | CASSLGLSGPQETQYF | 16 | few | TRBJ2-5 | TRBV7-4 | -
TGCAGCGTTGGCATAGACAGCACGGGCACCGGGGAGCTGTTTTTT | CSVGIDSTGTGELFF | 15 | few | TRBJ2-2 | TRBV29-1 | -
TGCAGCGTATGGACTGATAGCAATCAGCCCCAGCATTTT | CSVWTDSNQPQHF | 13 | few | TRBJ1-5 | TRBV29-1 | -
TGCGCCAGCAGCCAAGAGCAGGGGGGGGCCTCCTACGAGCAGTACTTC | CASSQEQGGASYEQYF | 16 | - | TRBJ2-7 | TRBV4-1 | -
TGTGCCAGCAGTTTGCAGGCAACTAATGAAAAACTGTTTTTT | CASSLQATNEKLFF | 14 | few | TRBJ1-4 | TRBV12-3/TRBV12-4 | -
TGTGCCAGCAGTCCCAGGACAGTCATGACGGCCTACGAGCAGTACTTC | CASSPRTVMTAYEQYF | 16 | - | TRBJ2-7 | TRBV12-3/TRBV12-4 | -
TGTGCCAGCAGCCAACGACAGGTTGTAGAAGAGACCCAGTACTTC | CASSQRQVVEETQYF | 15 | few | TRBJ2-5 | TRBV3-1 | -
TGTGCCAGCAGTTCCTTTCTATTCACTGAAGCTTTCTTT | CASSSFLFTEAFF | 13 | - | TRBJ1-1 | TRBV6-5 | -
TGTGCCAGCAGGCCGGGGGCTAATCCTCATGAGCAGTACTTC | CASRPGANPHEQYF | 14 | - | TRBJ2-5 | TRBV6-1 | -
TGTGCCATCAGTGAAGCACAGATGAACACTGAAGCTTTCTTT | CAISEAQMNTEAFF | 14 | few | TRBJ1-1 | TRBV10-3 | -
TGTGCCATCAGTGAGAAGGCGGACGGCGCGGCGCAGTACTTC | CAISEKADGAAQYF | 14 | many | TRBJ2-5 | TRBV10-3 | -
TGTGCCTGGAGTGTACGAGAGACCCAGTACTTC | CAWSVRETQYF | 11 | few | TRBJ2-5 | TRBV30 | -
TGCAGTGCTAGAGCGACTAGCGGGACTCCAGATACGCAGTATTTT | CSARATSGTPDTQYF | 15 | few | TRBJ2-3 | TRBV20-1 | TRBD2
TGCAGTGCTAGAGATCACCAGTCAGAGACCCAGTACTTC | CSARDHQSETQYF | 13 | - | TRBJ2-5 | TRBV20-1 | -
TGTGCCAGCTCACCAGCCGGACAGAACTATGGCTACACCTTC | CASSPAGQNYGYTF | 14 | - | TRBJ1-2 | TRBV18 | -
TGTGCCAGCACCCCAGAAGGACAGGGGTCCTATGGCTACACCTTC | CASTPEGQGSYGYTF | 15 | - | TRBJ1-2 | TRBV28 | TRBD1
TGTGCCAGCAGACCAATAGCGGGAGGATCCTACGAGCAGTACTTC | CASRPIAGGSYEQYF | 15 | once | TRBJ2-7 | TRBV2 | TRBD2
TGCAGTGCTAGTAGGACTAGCGGGTTTTGGGGGGAGACCCAGTACTTC | CSASRTSGFWGETQYF | 16 | - | TRBJ2-5 | TRBV20-1 | TRBD2
TGTGCCAGCAGTTTTCGGCCAGACCCACGGGAGTCTGAAGAGACCCAGTACTTC | CASSFRPDPRESEETQYF | 18 | - | TRBJ2-5 | TRBV12-3/TRBV12-4 | -
TGTGCCAGCAGCGGAGGCGGGGGCTGGGAGACCCAGTACTTC | CASSGGGGWETQYF | 14 | few | TRBJ2-5 | TRBV7-9 | -
TGTGCCACCCACGCTGCGGGAGATTGGATAGATACGCAGTATTTT | CATHAAGDWIDTQYF | 15 | - | TRBJ2-3 | TRBV7-9 | TRBD2
TGTGCCAGCAGCCAATTTGACTCGCCCGGTGGGACAGATACGCAGTATTTT | CASSQFDSPGGTDTQYF | 17 | - | TRBJ2-3 | TRBV4-2 | -
TGTGCCAGTCACCGACCGAACAATGAGCAGTTCTTC | CASHRPNNEQFF | 12 | few | TRBJ2-1 | TRBV6-2/TRBV6-3 | -
TGTGCCAGCAGTTTCGCTAGCGGGGGGGCCGGCAATGAGCAGTTCTTC | CASSFASGGAGNEQFF | 16 | - | TRBJ2-1 | TRBV12-3/TRBV12-4 | TRBD2
TGTGCCAGCAGGGCGACAGGGGGCTACGAGCAGTACTTC | CASRATGGYEQYF | 13 | few | TRBJ2-7 | TRBV6-1 | TRBD1
TGTGCCAGCAGCTCTCCCCCCGGATCGGGGCTTGACTCACCCCTCCACTTT | CASSSPPGSGLDSPLHF | 17 | few | TRBJ1-6 | TRBV7-9 | -
TGCAGTGCTAGCCGGGACAAAAACATTCAGTACTTC | CSASRDKNIQYF | 12 | many | TRBJ2-4 | TRBV20-1 | -
TGCAGCGTTGGCGGGGGGTCGGGGGGCGCTTTTGGTGAAAAACTGTTTTTT | CSVGGGSGGAFGEKLFF | 17 | - | TRBJ1-4 | TRBV29-1 | -
TGTGCCAGCAGTTACGACTCTTCCTACTCCCGTGGCCTTCGTGGGGGAGACACTGAAGCTTTCTTT | CASSYDSSYSRGLRGGDTEAFF | 22 | few | TRBJ1-1 | TRBV6-2/TRBV6-3 | -
TGCAGCGTATCGAGGACAGGGCTGAACGAGCAGTTCTTC | CSVSRTGLNEQFF | 13 | - | TRBJ2-1 | TRBV29-1 | TRBD1
TGTGCCAGCAGTGGGGGGACTAGCGATGGGCCACTCAGCTCCTACAATGAGCAGTTCTTC | CASSGGTSDGPLSSYNEQFF | 20 | - | TRBJ2-1 | TRBV6-1 | TRBD2
TGTGCCAGCAGTCGGACTAGCGGGGAGGGGGAGCAGTACTTC | CASSRTSGEGEQYF | 14 | few | TRBJ2-7 | TRBV11-2 | TRBD2
TGTGCCAGCAGCTTTGTCGTGGGATCCGGGGACTACGAGCAGTACTTC | CASSFVVGSGDYEQYF | 16 | - | TRBJ2-7 | TRBV6-6 | -
TGCAGTGCTAGATCTCCGGGAGCACGGGACAATGAGCAGTTCTTC | CSARSPGARDNEQFF | 15 | - | TRBJ2-1 | TRBV20-1 | -